A few counts support the clone carrying this TCR beta chain. The antigen remains unidentified. This entry belongs to a study of identical twins. General study findings and limits: Beta out-of-frame sequences showed weaker excess twin sharing. High-abundance cord blood beta clonotypes had fewer insertions; memory repertoires showed none.

Carrying unique molecular identifiers, the cDNA also gained a universal primer site through template switching. MiXCR was run by TCRdb on the 5' RACE reads, yielding one entry per CDR3 protein. The data hold some 1,700,000 distinct CDR3 sequences, with 32% observed a single time. Germline CDR1 reads SGHDT; CDR2 reads YYEEEE. The CDR3 runs 15 residues. With 0 bases removed from V and 2 bases from J, the gap between germline ends came to 10 bases. J is TRBJ2-3 and V is TRBV5-6, with D tentatively TRBD2 (6 bases). The clonotype originates from a newborn girl in good health. Sequences were obtained from cord blood. The CDR3 DNA reads TGTGCCAGCAGCTTGGGGGGGAGGCACACAGATACGCAGTATTTT. As protein: CASSLGGRHTDTQYF.